These T cell receptor beta chains were read from a single sample in a study of shared clonotypes between healthy human individuals. The data were produced by immunoSEQ multiplex PCR, yet TCRdb's version contains in-frame clones alone and is incomplete. The repertoire holds hundreds of thousands of clones, with roughly 73% as singletons. Sequencing input: memory CD4+ T cells sorted from blood. Every receptor here comes from a woman in her twenties or thirties in good health. CDR3s include the opening cysteine and the closing phenylalanine or tryptophan. D genes are given only for firm matches. Clone size, where shown, is once, few, many, or a class for clones that have expanded.

CDR3aa: CASRPGGNTGELFF
CDR3nt: TGTGCCAGTAGGCCAGGGGGGAACACCGGGGAGCTGTTTTTT
d_gene: TRBD1
v_gene: TRBV19
abundance: -
j_gene: TRBJ2-2

CDR3aa: CASSKKSGRTDTQYF
CDR3nt: TGTGCCAGTAGCAAGAAAAGCGGGAGGACAGATACGCAGTATTTT
d_gene: TRBD2
v_gene: TRBV19
abundance: -
j_gene: TRBJ2-3

CDR3aa: CASSVVSGADNYGYTF
CDR3nt: TGTGCCAGCAGCGTAGTATCAGGGGCGGACAACTATGGCTACACCTTC
d_gene: -
v_gene: TRBV9
abundance: medium-sized
j_gene: TRBJ1-2

CDR3aa: CASSRQGVETQYF
CDR3nt: TGTGCCAGCTCACGCCAGGGGGTTGAGACCCAGTACTTC
d_gene: TRBD1
v_gene: TRBV18
abundance: few
j_gene: TRBJ2-5

CDR3aa: CASSWTGPNQPQHF
CDR3nt: TGTGCCAGCAGTTGGACAGGGCCCAATCAGCCCCAGCATTTT
d_gene: TRBD1
v_gene: TRBV27
abundance: -
j_gene: TRBJ1-5

CDR3aa: CASSAPDSFSYNEQFF
CDR3nt: TGCGCCAGCAGCGCTCCGGACAGTTTCTCCTACAATGAGCAGTTCTTC
d_gene: -
v_gene: TRBV5-1
abundance: -
j_gene: TRBJ2-1

CDR3aa: CASSAPIRNHEQYF
CDR3nt: TGTGCCAGCAGCGCCCCGATACGGAATCACGAGCAGTACTTC
d_gene: -
v_gene: TRBV6-1
abundance: -
j_gene: TRBJ2-7

CDR3aa: CASSLLDRDNQPQHF
CDR3nt: TGTGCCAGCAGTTTATTAGACCGAGACAATCAGCCCCAGCATTTT
d_gene: -
v_gene: TRBV28
abundance: -
j_gene: TRBJ1-5

CDR3aa: CASSKQGWGGEQYF
CDR3nt: TGTGCCAGCAGTAAACAGGGCTGGGGCGGCGAGCAGTACTTC
d_gene: -
v_gene: TRBV5-6
abundance: -
j_gene: TRBJ2-7

CDR3aa: CASSQGQRTDTQYF
CDR3nt: TGCGCCAGCAGCCAGGGACAGCGCACAGATACGCAGTATTTT
d_gene: TRBD1
v_gene: TRBV4-1
abundance: -
j_gene: TRBJ2-3

CDR3aa: CASSFGLIQGRVSNYGYTF
CDR3nt: TGTGCCAGCAGTTTTGGATTGATACAGGGAAGGGTATCTAACTATGGCTACACCTTC
d_gene: -
v_gene: TRBV28
abundance: -
j_gene: TRBJ1-2

CDR3aa: CASSQWVGTEAFF
CDR3nt: TGTGCCAGCAGCCAGTGGGTCGGGACTGAAGCTTTCTTT
d_gene: -
v_gene: TRBV14
abundance: -
j_gene: TRBJ1-1

CDR3aa: CAISEVGGAGGYTF
CDR3nt: TGTGCCATCAGTGAGGTAGGGGGCGCCGGTGGCTACACCTTC
d_gene: TRBD1
v_gene: TRBV10-3
abundance: -
j_gene: TRBJ1-2

CDR3aa: CASRQSASTDTQYF
CDR3nt: TGTGCCAGTCGACAGTCCGCTAGCACAGATACGCAGTATTTT
d_gene: -
v_gene: TRBV19
abundance: -
j_gene: TRBJ2-3

CDR3aa: CASSLGGGQETQYF
CDR3nt: TGTGCCAGCAGCTTGGGGGGCGGCCAAGAGACCCAGTACTTC
d_gene: -
v_gene: TRBV5-4
abundance: -
j_gene: TRBJ2-5

CDR3aa: CASSDGGPTQYF
CDR3nt: TGTGCCAGCAGTGATGGGGGCCCGACCCAGTACTTC
d_gene: -
v_gene: TRBV2
abundance: few
j_gene: TRBJ2-5

CDR3aa: CSAKGGDEQFF
CDR3nt: TGCAGTGCTAAGGGGGGTGATGAGCAGTTCTTC
d_gene: -
v_gene: TRBV20-1
abundance: -
j_gene: TRBJ2-1

CDR3aa: CASSFQAGGPILSNEQFF
CDR3nt: TGTGCCAGCAGCTTCCAAGCGGGAGGGCCGATTCTCTCCAATGAGCAGTTCTTC
d_gene: TRBD2
v_gene: TRBV5-8
abundance: -
j_gene: TRBJ2-1

CDR3aa: CASSLHAGAGTEAFF
CDR3nt: TGTGCCAGCAGCTTACACGCCGGGGCCGGGACTGAAGCTTTCTTT
d_gene: -
v_gene: TRBV7-9
abundance: -
j_gene: TRBJ1-1

CDR3aa: CASSGLAGVSYEQYF
CDR3nt: TGTGCCAGTTCGGGACTAGCGGGAGTGTCCTACGAGCAGTACTTC
d_gene: TRBD2
v_gene: TRBV19
abundance: once
j_gene: TRBJ2-7

CDR3aa: CASSLGTSYNEQFF
CDR3nt: TGTGCCAGCAGCCTAGGGACTAGCTATAATGAGCAGTTCTTC
d_gene: TRBD2
v_gene: TRBV7-8
abundance: -
j_gene: TRBJ2-1

CDR3aa: CASKKQGLGQNTEAFF
CDR3nt: TGCGCCAGCAAAAAACAGGGTTTGGGTCAAAACACTGAAGCTTTCTTT
d_gene: -
v_gene: TRBV5-1
abundance: -
j_gene: TRBJ1-1

CDR3aa: CASSLIGPRETQYF
CDR3nt: TGTGCCAGCAGTTTAATCGGGCCTAGGGAGACCCAGTACTTC
d_gene: -
v_gene: TRBV27
abundance: many
j_gene: TRBJ2-5

CDR3aa: CASSQGTSGSRNEQFF
CDR3nt: TGCGCCAGCAGCCAAGGGACTAGCGGGAGCAGAAATGAGCAGTTCTTC
d_gene: TRBD2
v_gene: TRBV4-1
abundance: -
j_gene: TRBJ2-1

CDR3aa: CASSEGGEKNIQYF
CDR3nt: TGTGCCAGCAGTGAGGGGGGGGAGAAAAACATTCAGTACTTC
d_gene: -
v_gene: TRBV28
abundance: few
j_gene: TRBJ2-4

CDR3aa: CASSPGQGLTYEQYF
CDR3nt: TGTGCCAGCTCACCCGGACAGGGACTTACCTACGAGCAGTACTTC
d_gene: TRBD1
v_gene: TRBV18
abundance: -
j_gene: TRBJ2-7

CDR3aa: CASSSSGTVNTEAFF
CDR3nt: TGCGCCAGCAGCTCCAGCGGGACAGTGAACACTGAAGCTTTCTTT
d_gene: TRBD1
v_gene: TRBV5-1
abundance: -
j_gene: TRBJ1-1

CDR3aa: CASSLGLPQDEQFF
CDR3nt: TGCGCCAGCAGCCTGGGACTCCCGCAGGATGAGCAGTTCTTC
d_gene: -
v_gene: TRBV5-1
abundance: -
j_gene: TRBJ2-1

CDR3aa: CASSLDRGGEQYF
CDR3nt: TGTGCCAGCAGCTTAGACAGGGGTGGCGAGCAGTACTTC
d_gene: -
v_gene: TRBV11-2
abundance: once
j_gene: TRBJ2-7